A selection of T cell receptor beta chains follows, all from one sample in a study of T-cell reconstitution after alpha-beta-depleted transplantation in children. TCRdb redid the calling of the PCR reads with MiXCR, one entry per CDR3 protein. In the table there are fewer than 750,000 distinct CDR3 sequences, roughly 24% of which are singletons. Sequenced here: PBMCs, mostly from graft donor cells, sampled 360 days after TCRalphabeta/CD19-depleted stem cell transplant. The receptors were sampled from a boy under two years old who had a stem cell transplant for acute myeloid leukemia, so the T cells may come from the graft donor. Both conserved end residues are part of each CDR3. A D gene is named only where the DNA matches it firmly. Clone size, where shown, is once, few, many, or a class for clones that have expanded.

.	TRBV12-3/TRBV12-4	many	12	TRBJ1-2	TGTGCCAGCAGTTTGGGAAACTATGGCTACACCTTC	CASSLGNYGYTF
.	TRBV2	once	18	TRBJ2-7	TGTGCCAGCTCTTATTATCAACCTTCAGGGGTCCTTTTCTACGAGCAGTACTTC	CASSYYQPSGVLFYEQYF
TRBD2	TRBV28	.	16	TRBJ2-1	TGTGCCAGCAGTTTATGGTCTAGCGGGGGAACCAATGAGCAGTTCTTC	CASSLWSSGGTNEQFF
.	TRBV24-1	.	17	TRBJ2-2	TGTGCCACCAGTGATTGGATGGGGGGAGGAACCTCCGGGGAGCTGTTTTTT	CATSDWMGGGTSGELFF
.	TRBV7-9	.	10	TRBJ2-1	TGTCGGAGGGGCGGGCATGAGCAGTTCTTC	CRRGGHEQFF
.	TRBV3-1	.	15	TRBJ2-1	TGTGCCAGCAGCCGCCCTTCGACAGTGACCAATGAGCAGTTCTTC	CASSRPSTVTNEQFF
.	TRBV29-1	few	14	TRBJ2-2	TGCAGCGTTGAAGGGGCCGCGAACACCGGGGAGCTGTTTTTT	CSVEGAANTGELFF
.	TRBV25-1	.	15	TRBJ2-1	TGTGCCAGCAGTAACACCCGAGGGTCCTACAATGAGCAGTTCTTC	CASSNTRGSYNEQFF
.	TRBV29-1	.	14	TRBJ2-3	TGCAGCGTCCCACAGGGAGAGGGCACAGATACGCAGTATTTT	CSVPQGEGTDTQYF
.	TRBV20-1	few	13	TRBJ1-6	TGCAGTGCTCGTGACAGTGGGGGTTCACCCCTCCACTTT	CSARDSGGSPLHF
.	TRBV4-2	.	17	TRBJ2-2	TGTGCCAGCAGCCCATTGCACGGGGGGCAGAACACCGGGGAGCTGTTTTTT	CASSPLHGGQNTGELFF
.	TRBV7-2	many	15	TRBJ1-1	TGTGCCAGCAGCTACCTACAGGGAGCAGGGGCTGAAGCTTTCTTT	CASSYLQGAGAEAFF
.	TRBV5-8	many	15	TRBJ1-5	TGTGCCAGCAAGGAGGAGATCAAGCAAGGTCAGCCCCAGCATTTT	CASKEEIKQGQPQHF
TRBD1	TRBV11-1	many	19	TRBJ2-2	TGTGCCAGTCCTCGGGAGCGGGGACAGGGTCCCGCGAACACCGGGGAGCTGTTTTTT	CASPRERGQGPANTGELFF
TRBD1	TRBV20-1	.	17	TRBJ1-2	TGCAGTGCTAGGGCCGGGACAGGGGGCCGAGCTAACTATGGCTACACCTTC	CSARAGTGGRANYGYTF
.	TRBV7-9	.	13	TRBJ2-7	TGTGCCAGCAGCTTAGCGTCCGCCTACGAGCAGTACTTC	CASSLASAYEQYF
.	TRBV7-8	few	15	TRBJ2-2	TGTGCCAGCAGCTTAGGCTTTTCGAACACCGGGGAGCTGTTTTTT	CASSLGFSNTGELFF
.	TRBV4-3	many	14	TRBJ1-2	TGCGCCAGCAGCCAAGATCAACAGTCTCATGGCTACACCTTC	CASSQDQQSHGYTF
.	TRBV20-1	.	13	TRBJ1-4	TGCAGTGCTGACAGCGCAACTAATGAAAAACTGTTTTTT	CSADSATNEKLFF
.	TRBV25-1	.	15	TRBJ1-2	TGTGCCAGCAGTGAATATGCCCAGGGAAGGAATGGCTACACCTTC	CASSEYAQGRNGYTF